These T cell receptor beta chains were read from a single sample in a study of T cell responses to AZD1222 COVID-19 vaccine. Sequenced by immunoSEQ multiplex PCR; TCRdb stores in-frame clones only, minus some. The table lists 100,000 or so clones, roughly nine tenths of them singletons. The sequenced sample was peripheral blood, obtained on day 0 of AZD1222 vaccination. The receptor source for this set is an adult in good health. Each CDR3 is given with its conserved first and last residue. The D gene is left open where the match is weak. Rows may omit the clone size; those that give it use once, few, many or a size class.

v_gene,len,j_gene,d_gene,abundance,CDR3aa,CDR3nt
TRBV6-2/TRBV6-3,15,TRBJ2-1,-,few,CASSYSGGPRNEQFF,TGTGCCAGCAGTTACTCGGGGGGGCCTAGAAATGAGCAGTTCTTC
TRBV7-9,13,TRBJ2-7,-,once,CASNLDREGEQYF,TGTGCCAGCAATTTAGACAGGGAGGGCGAGCAGTACTTC
TRBV6-2/TRBV6-3,17,TRBJ1-5,-,-,CASSYWAGLAVGQPQHF,TGTGCCAGCAGTTACTGGGCCGGGCTCGCGGTGGGACAGCCCCAGCATTTT
TRBV27,16,TRBJ2-1,TRBD2,-,CASSPKRTSGSNEQFF,TGTGCCAGCAGTCCCAAACGGACTAGCGGGAGCAATGAGCAGTTCTTC
TRBV4-2,15,TRBJ2-7,TRBD2,-,CASSQEWGGSYEQYF,TGTGCCAGCAGCCAAGAGTGGGGGGGCTCCTACGAGCAGTACTTC
TRBV7-2,13,TRBJ1-6,TRBD1,-,CASSSDRGIPLHF,TGTGCCAGCAGCTCGGACAGGGGGATCCCCCTCCACTTT
TRBV30,13,TRBJ1-1,-,-,CAWSGSGITEAFF,TGTGCCTGGAGTGGCAGCGGTATAACTGAAGCTTTCTTT
TRBV19,13,TRBJ2-3,TRBD1,-,CASRDSHSNTQYF,TGTGCCAGCAGGGACAGCCACTCGAATACGCAGTATTTT
TRBV2,14,TRBJ2-7,TRBD1,few,CASSETGPSYEQYF,TGTGCCAGCAGTGAGACAGGGCCCTCCTACGAGCAGTACTTC
TRBV19,14,TRBJ1-1,TRBD1,-,CATQTGRGNTEAFF,TGTGCCACCCAGACAGGGAGGGGGAACACTGAAGCTTTCTTT